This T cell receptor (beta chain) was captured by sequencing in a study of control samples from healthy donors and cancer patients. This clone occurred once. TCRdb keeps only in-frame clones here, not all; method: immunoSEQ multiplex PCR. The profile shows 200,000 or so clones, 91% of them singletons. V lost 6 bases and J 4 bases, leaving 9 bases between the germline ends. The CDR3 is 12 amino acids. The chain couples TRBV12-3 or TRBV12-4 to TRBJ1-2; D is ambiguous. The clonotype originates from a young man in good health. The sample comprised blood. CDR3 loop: CASSNSGYGYTF. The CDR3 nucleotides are TGTGCCAGCAGCAATTCGGGCTATGGCTACACCTTC.